Below are 20 T cell receptor beta chains sequenced from a single sample in a study of shared clonotypes between healthy human individuals. The method was immunoSEQ multiplex PCR; TCRdb's version includes in-frame clones alone and lacks a portion of them. The table has 1.6 million or so clones, roughly 96% seen once. Material: naive CD4+ T cells sorted from blood. The subset denotes: CD45RA+ positively selected. These receptors were collected from a man aged 25 to 45 in good health.

The chain couples TRBV18 to TRBJ2-7, with TRBD1 matching over 10 bases. The V segment lost 2 bases and the J segment 7 bases; nucleotides outside the gene matches: 14. Germline lookup yields CDR1 KGHSH and CDR2 LQKENI. The CDR3 loop spans 17 amino acids. The CDR3 is CASSPSWADRGFYEQYF. The CDR3 region has the DNA TGTGCCAGCTCACCAAGTTGGGCGGACAGGGGGTTTTATGAGCAGTACTTC.

This rearrangement joins TRBV7-3 to TRBJ1-2, with D possibly matching TRBD1 (5 bases). The germline CDR1 and CDR2 sequences are SGHTA and FQGTGA. V dropped 2 bases and J dropped 7 bases, with 11 bases sitting between them. The CDR3 extends over 13 amino acids. This CDR3 reads CASSLVTGGGYTF. DNA of the CDR3: TGTGCCAGCAGCTTAGTCACAGGAGGTGGCTACACCTTC.

This clone appeared a single time. The gene calls are TRBV6-5 and TRBJ2-7, with 7 bases identical to TRBD2. This CDR3 spans 14 amino acids. Germline CDR1 is MNHEY and CDR2 is SVGAGI. With V trimmed by 7 bases and J by 10 bases, 16 bases remained unmatched. The CDR3: CASTHPASGSVQYF. The CDR3 region has the DNA TGTGCCAGCACCCACCCCGCTAGCGGATCAGTCCAGTACTTC.

The chain combines TRBV29-1 with TRBJ2-5, with 9 bases lining up with TRBD1. Trimming removed 8 bases from V and 4 bases from J; junction bases left unmatched: 5. Germline-derived CDR1 and CDR2 are SQVTM and ANQGSEA. The CDR3 totals 12 residues. The CDR3 loop is CSSGQGRETQYF. Here the CDR3 DNA reads TGCAGCTCGGGACAGGGCCGAGAGACCCAGTACTTC.

The rearrangement joins TRBV11-2 to TRBJ2-2, with D maybe TRBD2 (5 bases). Germline V gene lookup returns CDR1 SGHAT and CDR2 FQNNGV. CDR3 size: 14 residues. The V end was cut by 6 bases, the J end by 7 bases, with 15 bases between. The CDR3 nucleotides are TGTGCCAGCAGTTCGGGTCCCCGGGACGGGGAGCTGTTTTTT. Its translation: CASSSGPRDGELFF.

The chain employs TRBV29-1 and TRBJ2-1; TRBD2 matches 10 bases. CDR1 and CDR2 from the germline V gene are SQVTM and ANQGSEA. The CDR3 is made up of 16 amino acids. The trim removed 4 bases at V and 2 bases at J, leaving 8 bases unmatched. CDR3 sequence: CSVVGLAQSTYNEQFF. The CDR3 region has the DNA TGCAGCGTTGTGGGACTAGCGCAAAGCACCTACAATGAGCAGTTCTTC.

This chain uses TRBV27 with TRBJ2-5; D call uncertain. Germline CDR1 MNHEY, CDR2 SMNVEV (reference sequence). The germline V and J ends were trimmed by 5 bases and 5 bases, with 12 bases remaining between them. CDR3 length: 13 amino acids. The DNA of the CDR3 is TGTGCCAGCAGTCCCCCCGGTTGGGAGACCCAGTACTTC. Translated: CASSPPGWETQYF.

J is TRBJ2-2 and V is TRBV6-4; D remains ambiguous. The CDR3 runs 14 residues. Germline V CDR1 and CDR2: MRHNA, SNTAGT. With 3 bases removed from V and 6 bases from J, the gap between germline ends came to 11 bases. CDR3 coding DNA: TGTGCCAGCAGTGATTACCACGGTGCCGGGGAGCTGTTTTTT. Protein: CASSDYHGAGELFF.

The V gene is TRBV5-6, the J gene TRBJ2-3; 9 nucleotides line up with TRBD1. The V segment lost 4 bases and the J segment 14 bases; nucleotides outside the gene matches: 20. The CDR3 extends over 16 amino acids. CDR1 and CDR2 from the germline V gene are SGHDT and YYEEEE. For the CDR3, the DNA is TGTGCCAGCAGCCAGGACAGGGGCTCCCCAATCATGTCTTGGTATTTT. Its protein product is CASSQDRGSPIMSWYF.

V gene TRBV28 combines with J gene TRBJ1-1, with TRBD1 matching 7 bases. Per germline, CDR1 MDHEN and CDR2 SYDVKM. CDR3 length equals 14 residues. J was trimmed by 5 bases and V by 3 bases; bases with no gene match: 6. The CDR3 is CASSFLRGRTEAFF. DNA for the CDR3: TGTGCCAGCAGTTTCCTAAGGGGGCGGACTGAAGCTTTCTTT. Variable domain in full (rest from reference TRBV28 and TRBJ1-1): DVKVTQSSRYLVKRTGEKVFLECVQDMDHENMFWYRQDPGLGLRLIYFSYDVKMKEKGDIPEGYSVSREKKERFSLILESASTNQTSMYLCASSFLRGRTEAFFGQGTRLTVV.

V is TRBV11-3 and J is TRBJ2-5; D may be TRBD2 (5 bases). The CDR3 consists of 13 residues. The germline V and J ends were trimmed by 3 bases and 1 base, with 6 bases remaining between them. CDR1 and CDR2 from the germline V gene are SGHNT and YENEEA. For the CDR3, the DNA is TGTGCCAGCAGCTTCACTAGCCAAGAGACCCAGTACTTC. Protein: CASSFTSQETQYF.

The chain uses TRBV9 and TRBJ2-3; tentatively, D is TRBD2 (7 bases). The CDR3 consists of 14 residues. V lost 2 bases and J lost 2, with 9 bases in between. CDR1 and CDR2 (germline): SGDLS, YYNGEE. CDR3 amino acids: CASSVRGATDTQYF. The CDR3, as DNA: TGTGCCAGCAGCGTTCGGGGGGCCACAGATACGCAGTATTTT. The variable domain in full, completed from reference TRBV9 and TRBJ2-3, reads DSGVTQTPKHLITATGQRVTLRCSPRSGDLSVYWYQQSLDQGLQFLIQYYNGEERAKGNILERFSAQQFPDLHSELNLSSLELGDSALYFCASSVRGATDTQYFGPGTRLTVL.

CDR3 sequence reads: CSVVGGITYEQYF. For the CDR3, the DNA is TGCAGCGTTGTTGGAGGGATCACCTACGAGCAGTACTTC. The gene calls are TRBV29-1 and TRBJ2-7; weak D call: TRBD2 (6 bases). The V and J ends lost 4 bases and 2 bases respectively, with 12 bases between them. CDR1 is SQVTM, CDR2 ANQGSEA, per germline. This CDR3 is 13 amino acids long.

This chain joins TRBV6-1 and TRBJ2-1; D is possibly TRBD2 (6 bases). CDR3 length: 14 residues. V shed 7 bases and J shed 14 bases, with 24 bases lying between them. CDR1 and CDR2 (germline): MNHNS, SASEGT. CDR3 amino acids: CASKQTPGRRAEFF. The DNA of the CDR3 is TGTGCCAGCAAACAAACCCCCGGGCGGAGGGCTGAGTTCTTC.

The rearrangement joins TRBV7-9 to TRBJ2-2; TRBD1 might be the D (6 bases). This CDR3 is 16 amino acids long. V shed 4 bases and J shed 7 bases, with 19 bases lying between them. Germline CDR1 is SEHNR and CDR2 is FQNEAQ (reference sequence). The CDR3 spells CASSSRDKGMGGELFF. The CDR3 region has the DNA TGTGCCAGCAGCTCCCGGGACAAGGGTATGGGCGGGGAGCTGTTTTTT.

This clone was detected once. The V call is TRBV27, the J call TRBJ1-2; perhaps TRBD1 as D (5 bases). V lost 7 bases and J 3 bases, leaving 15 bases between the germline ends. The CDR3 is 14 residues long. CDR1 and CDR2 from the germline V gene are MNHEY and SMNVEV (reference sequence). The CDR3 nucleotides are TGTGCCAGCACGTGTGGGTGGGGGGACTATGGCTACACCTTC. Its translation is CASTCGWGDYGYTF.

The chain employs TRBV5-5 and TRBJ2-1, with no clear D. The CDR3 spans 15 residues. The germline CDR1 and CDR2 sequences are SGHKS and YYEKEE (reference sequence). Trimming pared 1 base from V and 8 bases from J, leaving 16 bases between. CDR3 nucleotides: TGTGCCAGCAGCTTGAGGGTAGGGAACGCGGATGAGCAGTTCTTC. It codes for CASSLRVGNADEQFF.

About this clone itself: An end of the junction does not agree with germline; a read error may underlie this. The chain is built from TRBV7-9 and TRBJ2-1, with 8 bases identical to TRBD2. The CDR3 is made up of 17 amino acids. Germline V lookup: CDR1 SEHNR, CDR2 FQNEAQ (reference sequence). The CDR3 sequence is CASTLVGRGLAANEQFF. The CDR3 nucleotides read TGTGCCAGCACCTTAGTAGGCCGAGGACTAGCTGCGAATGAGCAGTTCTTC.

In this sample, this clone turned up a few times. The J gene is TRBJ1-1, the V gene TRBV5-1; 8 nucleotides match TRBD1. CDR3 length equals 14 residues. The ends lost 4 bases at V and 4 bases at J; junction bases unmatched: 6. Germline CDR1 SGHRS, CDR2 YFSETQ. The CDR3 loop reads CASSGGQGSTEAFF. For the CDR3, the DNA is TGCGCCAGCAGCGGCGGACAGGGAAGCACTGAAGCTTTCTTT.

This chain links TRBV28 with TRBJ2-7; 11 nucleotides agree with TRBD1. The CDR3 runs to 15 residues. Germline lookup yields CDR1 MDHEN and CDR2 SYDVKM. The J segment lost 3 bases and the V segment lost 7 bases, leaving 8 bases of the junction unmatched. The CDR3 DNA follows: TGTGCCAGCACCCCCCGGACAGGGGGCTACTACGAGCAGTACTTC. Translated, it gives CASTPRTGGYYEQYF.